These 17 T cell receptor beta chains were sequenced from one sample in a study of T cell changes during pregnancy in multiple sclerosis. TCRdb keeps only in-frame clones here, not all; method: immunoSEQ multiplex PCR. Among 55,000 to 70,000 clones listed, approximately 91% were seen once. Source: CD4+ T cells from peripheral blood mononuclear cells, taken after pregnancy. The origin of the receptors is a female donor with multiple sclerosis, enrolled in a pregnancy study.

This chain joins TRBV5-1 and TRBJ2-1, with a tentative D call TRBD1 (5 bases). Germline CDR1 is SGHRS and CDR2 is YFSETQ. The CDR3 runs 15 residues. V was trimmed by 4 bases and J by 0 bases, leaving 11 bases between them. The DNA of the CDR3 is TGCGCCAGCAGCCAGGGCGGACCCTCCTACAATGAGCAGTTCTTC. It yields the protein CASSQGGPSYNEQFF.

V usage is TRBV5-1 and J usage is TRBJ2-7; the match to TRBD1 covers 8 bases. With V trimmed by 4 bases and J by 0 bases, 9 bases remained unmatched. The V gene's germline CDR1 is SGHRS and CDR2 YFSETQ. The CDR3 totals 16 residues. This chain's CDR3 is CASSLSPGQGSYEQYF. CDR3 bases: TGCGCCAGCAGCCTCTCCCCAGGACAGGGCTCCTACGAGCAGTACTTC.

The chain links TRBV7-2 to TRBJ2-3, with TRBD2 matching 10 bases. V shed 5 bases and J 2 bases; nucleotides not matched to a gene: 13. The germline V gene has CDR1 SGHTA and CDR2 FQGNSA. There are 18 residues in the CDR3. CDR3 amino acids: CASSRGGLAGVFTDTQYF. The CDR3 DNA is TGTGCCAGCAGCCGCGGAGGGCTAGCGGGGGTTTTCACAGATACGCAGTATTTT.

This chain connects TRBV6-1 to TRBJ2-5; 8 bases match TRBD1. V lost 8 bases to trimming and J lost 3 bases; unmatched junction nucleotides: 8. This CDR3 has 14 residues. Germline V gene lookup returns CDR1 MNHNS and CDR2 SASEGT. The CDR3 spells CASLGQARKETQYF. CDR3 sequence (DNA): TGTGCCAGCTTGGGACAGGCAAGGAAAGAGACCCAGTACTTC.

V usage is TRBV4-2 and J usage is TRBJ2-7; 7 bases map to TRBD1. Germline trimming cut 4 bases from V and 0 bases from J; bases unmatched to any gene: 3. There are 14 residues in the CDR3. CDR1 is LGHNA and CDR2 is YNFKEQ in the germline V gene. In DNA, the CDR3 is TGTGCCAGCAGCCCCGACAGGGCCTCCTACGAGCAGTACTTC. Residues: CASSPDRASYEQYF.

V gene TRBV9 combines with J gene TRBJ2-6, with 9 bases identical to TRBD1. V shed 3 bases, J shed 3 bases, and the junction held 4 bases outside the gene matches. CDR1 is SGDLS and CDR2 is YYNGEE in the germline V gene. This CDR3 spans 16 amino acids. The CDR3: CASSGDREFGANVLTF. In nucleotides, the CDR3 is TGTGCCAGCAGCGGGGACAGGGAGTTTGGGGCCAACGTCCTGACTTTC.

For the CDR3, the DNA is TGTGCCAGCAGAGGTAACAGGGAAGATGAAAAACTGTTTTTT. Its protein product is CASRGNREDEKLFF. The V gene is TRBV6-5, the J gene TRBJ1-4, with TRBD1 as a possible D gene (6 bases). The CDR3 totals 14 residues. Trimming left V 6 bases short and J 6 bases short, with 14 bases between. Germline-derived CDR1 and CDR2 are MNHEY and SVGAGI.

The J gene is TRBJ2-5, the V gene TRBV2, with D uncertain. V shed 4 bases and J shed 2 bases, with 8 bases lying between them. The V gene's germline CDR1 is SNHLY and CDR2 FYNNEI. The CDR3 is made up of 13 amino acids. CDR3 in amino acids: CASSGGTQETQYF. CDR3 nucleotide sequence: TGTGCCAGCAGTGGCGGCACTCAAGAGACCCAGTACTTC.

This rearrangement joins TRBV11-2 to TRBJ1-5; D perhaps matches TRBD1 (6 bases). The CDR3 extends over 15 amino acids. V was pared by 0 bases and J by 5 bases, with 11 bases between. In germline, CDR1 is SGHAT, CDR2 FQNNGV. The CDR3 DNA sequence: TGTGCCAGCAGCTTAGAGGGGGGGCAGTATCAGCCCCAGCATTTT. Protein sequence: CASSLEGGQYQPQHF.

V and J are TRBV11-2 and TRBJ2-1; D is undetermined. CDR1 is SGHAT and CDR2 is FQNNGV in the germline V gene. V dropped 3 bases and J dropped 3 bases, with 9 bases sitting between them. The CDR3 loop spans 14 amino acids. CDR3 region: CASSFPGIYNEQFF. DNA of the CDR3: TGTGCCAGCAGCTTTCCAGGAATCTACAATGAGCAGTTCTTC.

The chain employs TRBV27 and TRBJ2-2, with 11 positions matching TRBD2. This CDR3 has 19 residues. Germline CDR1 reads MNHEY; CDR2 reads SMNVEV (reference sequence). V trimming: 3 bases; J trimming: 2 bases; junction bases outside the gene matches: 11. CDR3: CASSFTSLAGGINTGELFF. The CDR3, as DNA: TGTGCCAGCAGTTTTACTAGCCTAGCGGGGGGTATTAACACCGGGGAGCTGTTTTTT.

A single count supports this clone. The rearrangement uses TRBV9 and TRBJ2-1, with TRBD2 matching over 9 bases. CDR3 length: 16 amino acids. CDR1 SGDLS and CDR2 YYNGEE come from the germline V gene. Trimming at V came to 3 bases and at J to 6 bases, leaving 10 bases not matched to a gene. The chain's CDR3 is CASSAPRTSARNEQFF. The CDR3 DNA sequence: TGTGCCAGCAGCGCTCCTCGGACTAGCGCCCGCAATGAGCAGTTCTTC.

This chain uses TRBV7-9 with TRBJ1-3, with 7 bases identical to TRBD1. V lost 5 bases and J lost 1; bases outside the gene matches: 11. The germline V gene has CDR1 SEHNR and CDR2 FQNEAQ (reference sequence). This CDR3 region has 17 residues. The chain's CDR3 is CASSILQGSGSGNTIYF. The CDR3 region has the DNA TGTGCCAGCAGCATCTTACAGGGGAGCGGTTCTGGAAACACCATATATTTT.

Remarks on this clone: At one end, the junction sequence differs from germline, possibly due to a read error. V gene TRBV2 combines with J gene TRBJ2-5, with D tentatively TRBD1 (6 bases). The CDR3 has 13 residues. Germline V gene data show CDR1 as SNHLY and CDR2 as FYNNEI. Here the CDR3 reads CASKLGHQEAQYF. CDR3 bases: TGTGCCAGCAAATTGGGACACCAAGAGGCCCAGTACTTC.

This chain connects TRBV2 to TRBJ1-3; no reliable D call. The CDR3 totals 14 residues. Trimming took off 2 bases at V and 2 bases at J, with 7 bases between the two ends. Per germline, CDR1 SNHLY and CDR2 FYNNEI. The CDR3 DNA reads TGTGCCAGCAGTGAAACCCTAACTGGAAACACCATATATTTT. Translated: CASSETLTGNTIYF.

The rearrangement uses TRBV11-2 and TRBJ2-1; 7 bases agree with TRBD2. The CDR3 length is 16 residues. V dropped 0 bases and J dropped 2; count of bases not matched to a gene: 4. In germline, CDR1 is SGHAT, CDR2 FQNNGV. CDR3 bases: TGTGCCAGCAGCTTAGATTCAAGCGGGACCTACAATGAGCAGTTCTTC. This translates into CASSLDSSGTYNEQFF.

The chain combines TRBV6-1 with TRBJ1-1; 8 nucleotides match TRBD1. The CDR3 totals 15 residues. In germline, CDR1 is MNHNS, CDR2 SASEGT. With V trimmed by 6 bases and J by 4 bases, 10 bases remained unmatched. This CDR3 reads CASRKTGEGGTEAFF. The CDR3 nucleotides read TGTGCCAGCAGAAAGACAGGGGAAGGGGGCACTGAAGCTTTCTTT.